Below are 23 T cell receptor beta chains sequenced from a single sample in a study of response to subunit inactivated influenza vaccine. TCRdb used MiXCR to reprocess the RT-PCR reads, holding one entry per CDR3 protein. The repertoire holds more than 700,000 distinct CDR3 sequences, with around 21% as singletons. Sequences were derived from PBMCs from blood, sampled 5 to 6 days after vaccination. The source of these receptors is a middle-aged man who received an inactivated influenza vaccine.

The sample holds a few counts of this clonotype. The rearrangement links TRBV5-1 to TRBJ1-1; 8 positions match TRBD1. The CDR3 has 13 amino acids. V trimming: 5 bases; J trimming: 4 bases; junction bases outside the gene matches: 4. Germline values: CDR1 SGHRS, CDR2 YFSETQ. Written as DNA, the CDR3 is TGCGCCAGCAGGGCGGACAGGGTCACTGAAGCTTTCTTT. Residues: CASRADRVTEAFF. The entire variable domain, with the rest obtained from reference TRBV5-1 and TRBJ1-1, is as follows: KAGVTQTPRYLIKTRGQQVTLSCSPISGHRSVSWYQQTPGQGLQFLFEYFSETQRNKGNFPGRFSGRQFSNSRSEMNVSTLELGDSALYLCASRADRVTEAFFGQGTRLTVV.

This chain joins TRBV10-3 and TRBJ1-6, with 8 bases lining up with TRBD1. Trimming cost V 6 bases and J 7 bases; bases outside gene matches: 5. The CDR3 runs 14 residues. CDR1 is ENHRY, CDR2 SYGVKD, per germline. CDR3 region: CAISDRGGNSPLHF. For the CDR3, the DNA is TGTGCCATCAGCGACAGGGGCGGGAATTCACCCCTCCACTTT.

This clonotype was found many times. V usage is TRBV4-3 and J usage is TRBJ2-5; unclear D gene. Trimming shortened V by 4 bases and J by 1 base, and 7 bases separated the two germline ends. The CDR3 runs 13 residues. Germline CDR1 and CDR2: LGHNA and YSLEER. DNA of the CDR3: TGCGCCAGCAGCCTCTGGGCCCAAGAGACCCAGTACTTC. Residues: CASSLWAQETQYF.

Many counts were recorded for this clonotype. This chain uses TRBV12-3 or TRBV12-4 with TRBJ2-2, with 10 bases matching TRBD2. The J segment lost 0 bases and the V segment lost 3 bases, leaving 4 bases of the junction unmatched. The CDR3 runs to 17 residues. CDR3 sequence reads: CASSLMGLATNTGELFF. The DNA of the CDR3 is TGTGCCAGCAGTTTGATGGGACTAGCGACGAACACCGGGGAGCTGTTTTTT.

This clonotype appeared many times. This chain uses TRBV7-9 with TRBJ2-5, with D unclear. Between the trimmed V and J ends, which lost 6 bases and 5 bases, there was a span of 13 bases. The CDR3 totals 13 residues. The germline V gene encodes CDR1 SEHNR and CDR2 FQNEAQ (reference sequence). The CDR3 reads CASSLSVRETQYF. The CDR3, as DNA: TGTGCCAGCAGTTTGTCAGTACGGGAGACCCAGTACTTC.

The chain uses TRBV20-1 and TRBJ2-5; possible D gene TRBD1, 5 bases. CDR3 length equals 14 residues. V lost 7 bases to trimming and J lost 1 base, with 16 bases between them. From germline, CDR1 is DFQATT and CDR2 SNEGSKA (reference sequence). The CDR3 nucleotides are TGCAGTGTCCTTGCTCAGACAGTCCAAGAGACCCAGTACTTC. Translated: CSVLAQTVQETQYF.

The chain uses TRBV12-3 or TRBV12-4 and TRBJ2-6; no firm D call. The CDR3 is 16 amino acids. V lost 3 bases, J lost 2 bases, and 11 bases lay in between. The DNA for the CDR3 is TGTGCCAGCAGTTTGGGTCTCCCCCCTGGGGCCAACGTCCTGACTTTC. Its translation: CASSLGLPPGANVLTF.

The chain links TRBV12-3 or TRBV12-4 to TRBJ2-3, with 7 positions matching TRBD2. V trimming: 6 bases; J trimming: 4 bases; junction bases outside the gene matches: 7. The CDR3 extends over 14 amino acids. The CDR3 coding sequence is TGTGCCAGCAGACCCGGGACTATCCCAGATACGCAGTATTTT. The encoded protein is CASRPGTIPDTQYF.

This clonotype was observed at least ten times. The chain joins TRBV7-2 to TRBJ2-5, with 13 bases aligning to TRBD2. Germline V gene data show CDR1 as SGHTA and CDR2 as FQGNSA. V shed 4 bases, J shed 4 bases, and the junction held 3 bases outside the gene matches. The CDR3 extends over 15 amino acids. This chain's CDR3 is CASSSTSGGAETQYF. Written as DNA, the CDR3 is TGTGCCAGCAGCTCAACTAGCGGGGGGGCAGAGACCCAGTACTTC.

The V and J genes are TRBV6-5 and TRBJ2-3; D is undetermined. Germline loops: CDR1 MNHEY, CDR2 SVGAGI. The CDR3 spans 14 residues. Trimming cost V 0 bases and J 7 bases, with 11 bases left between them. CDR3 in amino acids: CASSYSTVGYTQYF. In DNA form, the CDR3 reads TGTGCCAGCAGTTACTCGACCGTGGGATATACGCAGTATTTT.

CDR3 coding DNA: TGTGCCAGCAGCTTAGCCCTAGCGGGATTGGAGACCCAGTACTTC. Residues: CASSLALAGLETQYF. The V call is TRBV7-9, the J call TRBJ2-5, with TRBD2 matching 9 bases. The CDR3 totals 15 residues. J lost 5 bases, V lost 0 bases, and 4 bases had no gene match. CDR1 SEHNR and CDR2 FQNEAQ come from the germline V gene (reference sequence).

This clonotype was seen ten or more times. The chain combines TRBV12-3 or TRBV12-4 with TRBJ1-1; 8 bases match TRBD1. V lost 7 bases, J lost 1 base, and 2 bases stayed unmatched. The CDR3 length is 13 residues. As DNA, the CDR3 is TGTGCCAGCACCGGACAGGGGAACACTGAAGCTTTCTTT. Residues: CASTGQGNTEAFF.

CDR3 DNA: TGTGCCAGCAGCCAACCTAGCGGGAGCTCCTACAATGAGCAGTTCTTC. Translated, it gives CASSQPSGSSYNEQFF. The chain has TRBV3-1 and TRBJ2-1; 10 bases agree with TRBD2. Germline assignment: CDR1 LGHDT and CDR2 YNNKEL (reference sequence). Losses at the gene ends were 2 bases for V and 0 bases for J; bases not matched to a gene: 1. The CDR3 loop spans 16 amino acids.

This clonotype was seen more than once but under ten times. This chain uses TRBV20-1 with TRBJ2-7; D may correspond to TRBD1 or TRBD2 (5 bases each). Trimming stripped 3 bases from V and 7 bases from J, with 16 bases between. Germline V gene data show CDR1 as DFQATT and CDR2 as SNEGSKA (reference sequence). The CDR3 extends over 13 amino acids. CDR3 in amino acids: CSASPGPDAEQYF. CDR3 in DNA: TGCAGTGCTAGCCCGGGACCCGATGCGGAGCAGTACTTC.

This clonotype turned up a few times. V and J are TRBV4-2 and TRBJ2-3; 7 positions match TRBD1. The CDR3 is 15 residues long. V dropped 4 bases and J dropped 3; count of bases not matched to a gene: 7. The germline CDR1 and CDR2 sequences are LGHNA and YNFKEQ. CDR3 sequence (DNA): TGTGCCAGCAGCCGAGACAGGGCCCCTACAGATACGCAGTATTTT. Protein sequence: CASSRDRAPTDTQYF.

This clonotype came up a few times. The rearrangement uses TRBV28 and TRBJ2-5; 9 nucleotides agree with TRBD2. The J segment lost 10 bases and the V segment lost 0 bases, leaving 0 bases of the junction unmatched. The CDR3 consists of 12 residues. Germline CDR1 reads MDHEN; CDR2 reads SYDVKM. In nucleotides, the CDR3 is TGTGCCAGCAGTTTATGGCGGGGGGGCCAGTACTTC. This translates into CASSLWRGGQYF.

Only a few counts were recorded for this clonotype. CDR3 nucleotides: TGTGCCAGCAGTTTAGACGGGCTACGATATGAAAAACTGTTTTTT. Translated, it gives CASSLDGLRYEKLFF. The chain couples TRBV12-3 or TRBV12-4 to TRBJ1-4; D is uncertain. V lost 1 base and J lost 6, with 12 bases in between. This CDR3 comprises 15 residues.

This clonotype was found a few times. The rearrangement links TRBV7-9 to TRBJ2-2; TRBD1 matches 7 bases. The CDR3 has 15 amino acids. The V segment lost 6 bases and the J segment 0 bases; nucleotides outside the gene matches: 4. Germline V lookup: CDR1 SEHNR, CDR2 FQNEAQ (reference sequence). The CDR3 DNA reads TGTGCCAGCAGTGACAGGGCCTCGAACACCGGGGAGCTGTTTTTT. Its protein product is CASSDRASNTGELFF.

V gene TRBV20-1 combines with J gene TRBJ2-4; TRBD2 matches 13 bases. The junction had 8 bases not matched to a gene; V was cut back by 6 bases and J by 0 bases. The CDR3 totals 17 residues. Looked up from germline, CDR1 is DFQATT and CDR2 is SNEGSKA (reference sequence). In DNA form, the CDR3 reads TGCAGTGCGCCTTGGACTAGCGGGGGCCTAGCCAAAAACATTCAGTACTTC. It translates to CSAPWTSGGLAKNIQYF.

This clonotype was detected a few times. This chain uses TRBV11-2 with TRBJ2-3; 9 bases map to TRBD1. CDR1 SGHAT and CDR2 FQNNGV come from the germline V gene. Losses at the gene ends were 5 bases for V and 2 bases for J; bases not matched to a gene: 5. This CDR3 spans 15 amino acids. The CDR3 bases are TGTGCCAGCAGCATGGGACAGGGTTACACAGATACGCAGTATTTT. Amino acids: CASSMGQGYTDTQYF.

The chain recombines TRBV28 with TRBJ2-5; 7 nucleotides align to TRBD2. Per germline, CDR1 MDHEN and CDR2 SYDVKM. There are 16 residues in the CDR3. With 5 bases clipped from V and 4 bases from J, the junction kept 13 bases outside the gene matches. CDR3 in amino acids: CASSPSGLGISETQYF. The CDR3 coding sequence is TGTGCCAGCAGTCCGTCCGGACTAGGGATTTCAGAGACCCAGTACTTC. Supplemented by reference TRBV28 and TRBJ2-5, the full variable domain reads DVKVTQSSRYLVKRTGEKVFLECVQDMDHENMFWYRQDPGLGLRLIYFSYDVKMKEKGDIPEGYSVSREKKERFSLILESASTNQTSMYLCASSPSGLGISETQYFGPGTRLLVL.

This clonotype was observed a handful of times. V is TRBV5-1 and J is TRBJ2-5, with TRBD2 as a possible D gene (5 bases). This CDR3 has 14 residues. CDR1 and CDR2 from the germline V gene are SGHRS and YFSETQ. Trimming removed 0 bases from V and 4 bases from J, with 10 bases in between. The CDR3 DNA follows: TGCGCCAGCAGCTTGGAGAGGGCCGGAGAGACCCAGTACTTC. This gives the protein CASSLERAGETQYF.

V gene TRBV5-6 combines with J gene TRBJ2-1, with 9 bases that match TRBD2. V shed 0 bases, J shed 0 bases, and the junction held 13 bases outside the gene matches. This CDR3 region has 20 residues. Germline V gives CDR1 SGHDT, CDR2 YYEEEE. The CDR3: CASSLVGAIAGASSYNEQFF. The DNA of the CDR3 is TGTGCCAGCAGCTTGGTTGGAGCTATAGCGGGGGCTAGCTCCTACAATGAGCAGTTCTTC.